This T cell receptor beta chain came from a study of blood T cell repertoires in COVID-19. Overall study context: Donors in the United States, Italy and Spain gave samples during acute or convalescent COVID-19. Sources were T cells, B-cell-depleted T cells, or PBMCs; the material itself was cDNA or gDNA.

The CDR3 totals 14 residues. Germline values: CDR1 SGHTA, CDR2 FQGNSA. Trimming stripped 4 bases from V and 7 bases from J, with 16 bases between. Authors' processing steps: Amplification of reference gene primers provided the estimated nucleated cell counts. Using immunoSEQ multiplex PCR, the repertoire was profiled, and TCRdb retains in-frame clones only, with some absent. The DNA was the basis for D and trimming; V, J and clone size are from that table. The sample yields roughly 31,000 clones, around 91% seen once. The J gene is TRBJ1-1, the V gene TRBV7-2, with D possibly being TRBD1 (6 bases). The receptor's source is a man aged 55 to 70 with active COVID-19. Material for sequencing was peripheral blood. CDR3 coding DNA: TGTGCCAGCAGCTCAAGACAGGCCTTACTTGAAGCTTTCTTT. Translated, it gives CASSSRQALLEAFF.